A single sample is the source of the 9 T cell receptor beta chains below, sequenced in a study of control samples from healthy donors and cancer patients. TCRdb's table, derived via immunoSEQ multiplex PCR, lists solely in-frame clones and lacks some. The sample holds roughly 190,000 clones, about 91% seen once. The specimen sequenced was blood. The receptors stem from a man in his thirties or forties in good health.

The rearrangement links TRBV2 to TRBJ2-2; tentative D call: TRBD2 (6 bases). Trimming shortened V by 1 base and J by 3 bases, and 9 bases separated the two germline ends. Germline V gives CDR1 SNHLY, CDR2 FYNNEI. The CDR3 runs 15 residues. CDR3 in DNA: TGTGCCAGCAGTGAAGAAGGAGGGTACACCGGGGAGCTGTTTTTT. This translates into CASSEEGGYTGELFF.

This rearrangement joins TRBV7-4 to TRBJ2-4; either TRBD1 or TRBD2 may fit D (5 bases each). V shed 8 bases and J shed 10 bases, with 21 bases lying between them. The CDR3 length is 14 residues. Looked up from germline, CDR1 is SGHVT and CDR2 is SQSDAQ. CDR3 DNA: TGTGCCAGCCTTTACTTGTATGTATGGGGGATTCAGTACTTC. Residues: CASLYLYVWGIQYF.

The chain is built from TRBV27 and TRBJ1-1; D remains ambiguous. Germline V gene sequence: CDR1 MNHEY, CDR2 SMNVEV (reference sequence). The V and J ends lost 4 bases and 1 base respectively, with 13 bases between them. This CDR3 spans 15 amino acids. CDR3 sequence (DNA): TGTGCCAGCAGTTGGGAAAGAGGAGGGAACACTGAAGCTTTCTTT. Translated, it gives CASSWERGGNTEAFF.

The chain carries TRBV2 and TRBJ2-3; 11 bases map to TRBD1. Trimming removed 3 bases from V and 4 bases from J; junction bases left unmatched: 3. Germline CDR1 is SNHLY and CDR2 is FYNNEI. The length of the CDR3 is 15 residues. The CDR3 coding sequence is TGTGCCAGCAGTGAGCGGACAGGGGGCGCAGATACGCAGTATTTT. Translated, it gives CASSERTGGADTQYF.

This clone was seen a few times. This chain connects TRBV4-1 to TRBJ1-1; D is unclear. The germline gives CDR1 MGHRA, CDR2 YSYEKL. The CDR3 is made up of 17 amino acids. Trimming pared 0 bases from V and 1 base from J, leaving 15 bases between. The chain's CDR3 is CASSQDHAPAPNTEAFF. CDR3 nucleotides: TGCGCCAGCAGCCAAGATCATGCCCCCGCACCGAACACTGAAGCTTTCTTT.

V is TRBV6-5 and J is TRBJ1-4; possible D gene TRBD1, 6 bases. The V end was cut by 0 bases, the J end by 7 bases, with 12 bases between. The germline V gene has CDR1 MNHEY and CDR2 SVGAGI. The CDR3 is made up of 15 amino acids. This chain's CDR3 is CASSYSGGLGEKLFF. The DNA for the CDR3 is TGTGCCAGCAGTTACTCCGGGGGGCTCGGTGAAAAACTGTTTTTT.

This clone was seen once. The chain has TRBV5-6 and TRBJ1-1; D is uncertain. Germline V gene data show CDR1 as SGHDT and CDR2 as YYEEEE. The V end was cut by 0 bases, the J end by 3 bases, with 12 bases between. The CDR3 spans 15 residues. The CDR3 reads CASSLVQILDTEAFF. CDR3 sequence (DNA): TGTGCCAGCAGCTTGGTACAAATTCTGGACACTGAAGCTTTCTTT.

This clone came up once. The rearrangement links TRBV12-3 or TRBV12-4 to TRBJ1-1; 7 bases are shared with TRBD1. Trimming at V came to 5 bases and at J to 4 bases, leaving 4 bases not matched to a gene. The CDR3 has 13 amino acids. The CDR3 DNA reads as TGTGCCAGCAGTAATACAGGGGTCACTGAAGCTTTCTTT. This translates into CASSNTGVTEAFF.

V and J are TRBV5-1 and TRBJ2-7; 7 bases map to TRBD1. The germline V gene has CDR1 SGHRS and CDR2 YFSETQ. CDR3 length: 15 amino acids. With V trimmed by 0 bases and J by 4 bases, 7 bases remained unmatched. CDR3 protein: CASSLGSGQIYEQYF. CDR3 nucleotides: TGCGCCAGCAGCTTGGGCTCGGGACAGATATACGAGCAGTACTTC.